These 4 T cell receptor beta chains came from one sample sequenced in a study of blood T cell repertoires in COVID-19 (dated by TCRdb to the early 2020s). Library construction relied on the immunoSEQ multiplex PCR assay. As stored in TCRdb, this immuneACCESS dataset retains in-frame rearrangements with V and J assigned. A fraction of the clones does not appear; measured against another copy, unresolved V genes explain less than half of the discrepancy, and the remainder lacks a known reason. Present in this sample are about 330,000 clones, around 87% of which were seen just once. Roughly 5.2% of the sample is taken by the ten largest. Material for sequencing was PBMCs or T cells enriched from blood (not recorded which). These receptors originate from a woman in her thirties who had recovered from COVID-19.

This clone has more than one count but fewer than ten. V gene TRBV5-5 combines with J gene TRBJ1-1; D call uncertain. V was clipped by 0 bases and J by 3 bases, with 18 bases between them. CDR1 is SGHKS, CDR2 YYEKEE, per germline (reference sequence). The CDR3 contains 17 residues. CDR3 sequence: CASSLARAGYIYTEAFF. The CDR3 DNA reads TGTGCCAGCAGCTTGGCGAGGGCAGGTTATATTTACACTGAAGCTTTCTTT.

The rearrangement joins TRBV28 to TRBJ1-1; 11 nucleotides agree with TRBD1. The trim removed 3 bases at V and 3 bases at J, leaving 9 bases unmatched. This CDR3 has 17 amino acids. The germline CDR1 and CDR2 sequences are MDHEN and SYDVKM. CDR3 DNA sequence: TGTGCCAGCAGTTTTGCGGACAGGGGGCGTGAGGACACTGAAGCTTTCTTT. This gives the protein CASSFADRGREDTEAFF.

The gene calls are TRBV7-2 and TRBJ2-3, with 13 bases matching TRBD2. CDR3 size: 17 residues. V lost 0 bases and J lost 11; bases outside the gene matches: 11. Germline values: CDR1 SGHTA, CDR2 FQGNSA. The CDR3 spells CASSLAGTSGTYRGQYF. In DNA, the CDR3 is TGTGCCAGCAGCTTAGCAGGGACTAGCGGGACATACCGGGGGCAGTATTTT.

This rearrangement joins TRBV19 to TRBJ1-5, with 9 bases identical to TRBD1. Trimming took 6 bases from V and 2 from J; bases not matched to a gene: 5. In germline, CDR1 is LNHDA, CDR2 SQIVND (reference sequence). The CDR3 has 15 amino acids. CDR3 DNA sequence: TGTGCCAGTAGCACCGACAGGGGGGGCAATCAGCCCCAGCATTTT. Its protein product is CASSTDRGGNQPQHF.